This is a list of T cell receptor beta chains from one sample in a study of T cell repertoires in cytomegalovirus infection. TCRdb used MiXCR to reprocess the reads, holding one entry per CDR3 protein. The data show 550,000 to 850,000 distinct CDR3 sequences, with roughly 33% seen just once and roughly 18% held by the top ten. These receptors have no identified antigens. The sequencing used cultured PBMCs, collected from culture after CMV antigen stimulation. These receptors all stem from a human donor in good health (CMV status not recorded). Some clones in this sample may be carry-over from other donors' samples. The CDR3 runs from the conserved cysteine through the conserved F or W. Each record gives: J gene, CDR3 length, clone size, D gene, V gene, CDR3 DNA, CDR3 protein. D genes are given only for firm matches. A clone size is listed for some rows: how often the clone was seen (once, few, many), or a class if it is expanded.

J: TRBJ1-1
length: 15
size: once
D: TRBD1
V: TRBV6-6
DNA: TGTGCCAGCAGGGAGGAAACAGGGGACCTGACTGAAGCTTTCTTT
CDR3: CASREETGDLTEAFF

J: TRBJ1-1
length: 12
size: .
D: .
V: TRBV6-2/TRBV6-3
DNA: TGTGCCAGCAGTTACTGGCGGACTGAAGCTTTCTTT
CDR3: CASSYWRTEAFF

J: TRBJ2-7
length: 12
size: .
D: TRBD2
V: TRBV12-3/TRBV12-4
DNA: TGTGCCAGCAGTCCTAGCGGCCTCTGGCAGTACTTC
CDR3: CASSPSGLWQYF

J: TRBJ2-1
length: 17
size: few
D: .
V: TRBV6-1
DNA: TGTGCCAGCAGTGAAGGGACAACGGGAGTGGCCTACAATGAGCAGTTCTTC
CDR3: CASSEGTTGVAYNEQFF

J: TRBJ1-5
length: 12
size: .
D: .
V: TRBV7-6
DNA: TGTGCCAGCAGCTACCTTGGGGAGCCCCAGCATTTT
CDR3: CASSYLGEPQHF

J: TRBJ2-2
length: 12
size: .
D: .
V: TRBV27
DNA: TGTGCCAGCAGCCAATATACCGGGGAGCTGTTTTTT
CDR3: CASSQYTGELFF

J: TRBJ1-2
length: 15
size: .
D: .
V: TRBV4-3
DNA: TGCGCCAGCAGCGAGGAGGACAGATTCAACTATGGCTACACCTTC
CDR3: CASSEEDRFNYGYTF

J: TRBJ1-2
length: 19
size: once
D: .
V: TRBV6-8
DNA: TGTGCCAGCAGCCGGGACTTCCGACAAGGTTATGGGTTAAGCGGTGGCTACACCTTC
CDR3: CASSRDFRQGYGLSGGYTF

J: TRBJ1-1
length: 19
size: many
D: TRBD1
V: TRBV7-2
DNA: TGTGCCAGCAGCTTAACAGGGGGCCCACGAATTGCCCTAAACACTGAAGCTTTCTTT
CDR3: CASSLTGGPRIALNTEAFF

J: TRBJ1-1
length: 14
size: .
D: .
V: TRBV27
DNA: TGTGCCAGCAGTTTACTCAGGGACCACACTGAAGCTTTCTTT
CDR3: CASSLLRDHTEAFF

J: TRBJ2-3
length: 13
size: few
D: .
V: TRBV7-4
DNA: TGTGCCAGCAGCCCATTCCGCACAGATACGCAGTATTTT
CDR3: CASSPFRTDTQYF

J: TRBJ1-6
length: 12
size: .
D: .
V: TRBV27
DNA: TGTGCCACCAGTTCGGGCCGGTCACCCCTCCACTTT
CDR3: CATSSGRSPLHF

J: TRBJ2-1
length: 15
size: .
D: TRBD2
V: TRBV19
DNA: TGTGCCAGTAGTATTGTAGCGGGCTCCTACAATGAGCAGTTCTTC
CDR3: CASSIVAGSYNEQFF

J: TRBJ2-1
length: 16
size: few
D: TRBD2
V: TRBV5-1
DNA: TGCGCCAGCAGCGACGGGACTAGCGGGAGGGTAGATGAGCAGTTCTTC
CDR3: CASSDGTSGRVDEQFF

J: TRBJ2-1
length: 15
size: .
D: .
V: TRBV5-4
DNA: TGTGCCAGCAGCCCTAGGACCCAGGAGACCGATGAGCAGTTCTTC
CDR3: CASSPRTQETDEQFF

J: TRBJ2-3
length: 14
size: few
D: .
V: TRBV20-1
DNA: TGCAGTGCCACCCGACAGGGACTGACAGATACGCAGTATTTT
CDR3: CSATRQGLTDTQYF

J: TRBJ2-3
length: 16
size: .
D: .
V: TRBV5-1
DNA: TGCGCCAGCAGAAGGGACCCCAGGGTTGGGTCGGATACGCAGTATTTT
CDR3: CASRRDPRVGSDTQYF

J: TRBJ2-2
length: 13
size: .
D: .
V: TRBV6-2/TRBV6-3
DNA: TGTGCCAGCAGCACCCACGGTACCGGGGAGCTGTTTTTT
CDR3: CASSTHGTGELFF

J: TRBJ2-1
length: 15
size: .
D: TRBD2
V: TRBV4-1
DNA: TGCGCCAGCAGCCAGGAGCGGGGGGGATACAATGAGCAGTTCTTC
CDR3: CASSQERGGYNEQFF

J: TRBJ2-7
length: 15
size: .
D: .
V: TRBV4-3
DNA: TGCGCCAGCAGCCAAGATCGTAGACAGATCTACGAGCAGTACTTC
CDR3: CASSQDRRQIYEQYF

J: TRBJ2-7
length: 14
size: .
D: .
V: TRBV7-8
DNA: TGTGCCAGCAGCTTCTTCGCAGGGAAGGACGAGCAGTACTTC
CDR3: CASSFFAGKDEQYF

J: TRBJ1-4
length: 15
size: .
D: .
V: TRBV5-4
DNA: TGTGCCAGCAGCTTCTCGGGGGGCGCCGATGAAAAACTGTTTTTT
CDR3: CASSFSGGADEKLFF

J: TRBJ1-1
length: 14
size: .
D: .
V: TRBV11-2
DNA: TGTGCCAGCAGCTTAGATTCAAGGAACACTGAAGCTTTCTTT
CDR3: CASSLDSRNTEAFF

J: TRBJ2-1
length: 12
size: .
D: .
V: TRBV7-9
DNA: TGTGCCAGCAGCTCTATGTACAATGAGCAGTTCTTC
CDR3: CASSSMYNEQFF